This TCR beta chain was sequenced in a study of blood T cell repertoires in COVID-19 (TCRdb year 2020). In the study overall: Collaborator samples came from the United States, Italy and Spain and covered acute and convalescent phases of COVID-19. The dataset comprised deeply sampled blood TCRbeta repertoires from subjects exposed to, actively infected with, or recovered from COVID-19. A freely available public database, intended as a resource for researchers studying the immune response to SARS-CoV-2, is where the repertoires were released. Sample metadata almost always included a de-identified subject ID, COVID-19 status, age in years and sex. The prospective study material was composed of cDNA or gDNA derived from T cells, B-cell-depleted T cells, or PBMCs. Samples were obtained from the ongoing ImmuneRACE study (first 160 participants) and from 1,254 subjects provided by 6 global collaborators. Where available, HLA class I and class II types were obtained from metadata supplied by the sample provider rather than from assay-based typing.

The germline V gene specifies SGDLS as CDR1 and YYNGEE as CDR2. The CDR3 runs 17 amino acids, cysteine and phenylalanine included. Just CDR3 DNA is preserved here, 51 bases in frame from base 1. Trimmed from V: 2 bases; trimmed from J: 7 bases; junction bases lacking a gene match: 13. What the study reported, not specific to this receptor: The quantity of clinical and demographic metadata differed by source and by participant and was supplied without curation.

Participants in the prospective study were enrolled through a virtual design, were aged roughly 18 to 90 years, and lived in roughly 26 United States geographic areas. In the prospective study, cohorts were assigned on the basis of participant-reported clinical history obtained from a screening survey and a study questionnaire. Recovered participants in ImmuneRACE Cohort 3 were defined by two consecutive negative NP/OP PCR tests, clearance by a healthcare professional, or resolution of symptoms. Each participant in the prospective study had whole blood, serum and a nasopharyngeal or oropharyngeal swab collected by mobile phlebotomists. Over a roughly 2-month period, participants in the prospective study had the option of providing additional blood draws and questionnaires. Before DNA extraction, prospective study blood samples were shipped either frozen or at room temperature. The immunoSEQ Assay, a bias-controlled multiplex PCR, was used to amplify TCRbeta CDR3 regions from genomic DNA. Under the source paper's analysis protocol: The number of nucleated cells in each sample was estimated from the amplification of reference gene primers within the assay. To quantify the absolute abundance of each unique TCRbeta CDR3 rearrangement, sequence reads were collapsed and filtered. For each sample, productive Simpson clonality was calculated by taking the square root of Simpson's diversity index across productive rearrangements. The immuneACCESS repertoire file appears here via TCRdb, limited to in-frame rearrangements. These files lack a portion of the clones; in checked studies, under half of the deficit traces to unresolved V genes, and the cause of the others is not known. V and J calls and clone size are as listed in that table; D and trimming were resolved from the DNA. The sample records approximately 210,000 clones, 82% of which are singletons. About 3.2% of the sample comes from the top ten.

The sample holds many counts of this clone. It has no known antigen specificity. One base away there is no much larger clone; base qualities are not given. The rearrangement combines TRBV9 with TRBJ1-4; the central 8 bases match TRBD1. The sequenced sample consisted of PBMCs or T cells enriched from blood (not recorded which). The receptor's source is an older woman who had recovered from COVID-19. The bases read TGTGCCAGCAGCGTGGGGACAGGTTACGGATCTGGTGAAAAACTGTTTTTT. It translates to CASSVGTGYGSGEKLFF.